The 26 T cell receptor beta chains reported below all come from one sample, sequenced in a study of T cells in localized non-small cell lung cancer (dated by TCRdb to the early 2020s). The method behind the library was the immunoSEQ multiplex PCR assay. TCRdb provides this immuneACCESS table in a form limited to in-frame rearrangements. Some clones are lacking; in checked studies, under half of them reflect an unresolved V gene, and why the rest are absent is not known. Within this sample are 70,000 to 90,000 clones, with 65% to 85% of them counted one time only. The ten largest clones represent more than 9% of the sample. The sample in question was peripheral blood, obtained before any cancer treatment. The receptors originated from a female donor at least 60 years old with stage I lung adenocarcinoma.

The J gene is TRBJ1-1, the V gene TRBV28, with D possibly being TRBD1 (6 bases). The CDR3 extends over 15 amino acids. V gave up 7 bases and J gave up 1 base, with 16 bases separating them. CDR1 and CDR2 (germline): MDHEN, SYDVKM. The CDR3 spells CASTTAVQGNTEAFF. CDR3 coding DNA: TGTGCCAGCACTACGGCGGTACAGGGGAACACTGAAGCTTTCTTT.

The chain links TRBV27 to TRBJ2-5; 7 bases are a match to TRBD1. The CDR3 runs to 14 residues. Germline V gives CDR1 MNHEY, CDR2 SMNVEV (reference sequence). The trim removed 4 bases at V and 5 bases at J, leaving 7 bases unmatched. As DNA, the CDR3 is TGTGCCAGCAGTTGGGACCCACAGGGGGAGACCCAGTACTTC. Amino acids: CASSWDPQGETQYF.

The gene calls are TRBV5-1 and TRBJ1-2, with D hard to call. CDR3 length: 17 amino acids. The germline V gene has CDR1 SGHRS and CDR2 YFSETQ. Trimming left V 0 bases short and J 0 bases short, with 15 bases between. The DNA for the CDR3 is TGCGCCAGCAGCTTGGTAGTATCGACCCCTCCTAACTATGGCTACACCTTC. Encoded protein: CASSLVVSTPPNYGYTF.

The rearrangement uses TRBV5-6 and TRBJ2-1, with TRBD2 identical over 9 bases. CDR1 and CDR2 (germline): SGHDT, YYEEEE. This CDR3 is 15 amino acids long. V trimming: 2 bases; J trimming: 5 bases; junction bases outside the gene matches: 5. The CDR3 loop reads CASSFFAGGDNEQFF. CDR3 DNA: TGTGCCAGCAGCTTCTTCGCGGGAGGGGACAATGAGCAGTTCTTC.

The genes are TRBV7-2 and TRBJ2-1, with D tentatively TRBD1 (6 bases). Germline lookup yields CDR1 SGHTA and CDR2 FQGNSA. The CDR3 is made up of 14 amino acids. Trimming stripped 4 bases from V and 8 bases from J, with 15 bases between. The CDR3 loop is CASSWDTRQYEQFF. CDR3 coding DNA: TGTGCCAGCAGCTGGGACACTCGGCAGTATGAGCAGTTCTTC.

The V call is TRBV19, the J call TRBJ2-7, with 12 bases aligning to TRBD1. Germline CDR1 and CDR2: LNHDA and SQIVND (reference sequence). Trimming at V came to 5 bases and at J to 4 bases, leaving 6 bases not matched to a gene. The CDR3 length is 15 residues. CDR3 sequence (DNA): TGTGCCAGTAGTGTGGGACAGGGGGCGCGTTACGAGCAGTACTTC. This translates into CASSVGQGARYEQYF.

The J gene is TRBJ2-4, the V gene TRBV6-5, with unresolved D. The V gene's germline CDR1 is MNHEY and CDR2 SVGAGI. The ends were cut back, 2 bases at V and 0 bases at J, with 11 bases in the middle. The CDR3 spans 16 residues. The CDR3 bases are TGTGCCAGCAGTTACCCCCCGGAGTTAGCCAAAAACATTCAGTACTTC. It translates to CASSYPPELAKNIQYF.

This clone was observed a handful of times. This chain uses TRBV7-9 with TRBJ1-6; D may be TRBD1 (5 bases). Germline-derived CDR1 and CDR2 are SEHNR and FQNEAQ (reference sequence). The CDR3 extends over 15 amino acids. V was shortened by 6 bases and J by 5 bases, with 14 bases between the two germline ends. The CDR3 DNA reads TGTGCCAGCAGTCTTCGAGGGGCCGATAATTCACCCCTCCACTTT. Its protein product is CASSLRGADNSPLHF.

The CDR3, as DNA: TGTGCCAGCAGTTTATCTCGGGAATCAGGCTACGAGCAGTACTTC. Amino acids: CASSLSRESGYEQYF. This chain joins TRBV27 and TRBJ2-7; TRBD2 might be the D (5 bases). Germline-derived CDR1 and CDR2 are MNHEY and SMNVEV (reference sequence). The CDR3 loop spans 15 amino acids. V shed 0 bases and J shed 3 bases, with 12 bases lying between them.

A few counts support this clone. V is TRBV28 and J is TRBJ1-2; no clear D. The CDR3 loop spans 11 amino acids. The V gene lost 5 bases and the J gene lost 8 bases, with 9 bases spanning the gap. Germline lookup yields CDR1 MDHEN and CDR2 SYDVKM. The CDR3 here is CASSNAVGYTF. DNA for the CDR3: TGTGCCAGCAGTAATGCTGTCGGCTACACCTTC.

The V and J genes are TRBV6-6 and TRBJ2-3, with 8 bases matching TRBD2. CDR3 length equals 14 residues. The V gene end was trimmed by 7 bases and the J gene end by 4 bases; junction bases not matched to a gene: 7. Germline V gene data show CDR1 as MNHNY and CDR2 as SVGAGI (reference sequence). The CDR3 bases are TGTGCCAGCACCCCCGGGAGGGCCCCAGATACGCAGTATTTT. The encoded protein is CASTPGRAPDTQYF.

This chain links TRBV4-3 with TRBJ2-7; 8 nucleotides match TRBD1. V gave up 0 bases and J gave up 1 base; unmatched junction bases: 5. This CDR3 is built from 16 residues. Germline V gene sequence: CDR1 LGHNA, CDR2 YSLEER. This chain's CDR3 is CASSQDLRDRSYEQYF. The DNA of the CDR3 is TGCGCCAGCAGCCAAGACCTAAGGGACAGGTCCTACGAGCAGTACTTC.

The chain carries TRBV7-9 and TRBJ2-7, with TRBD2 identical over 7 bases. The junction had 11 bases not matched to a gene; V was cut back by 5 bases and J by 7 bases. The germline V gene encodes CDR1 SEHNR and CDR2 FQNEAQ (reference sequence). This CDR3 spans 14 amino acids. In DNA, the CDR3 is TGTGCCAGCAGCCGCGGGAGTCCAGTAGAGGAGCAGTACTTC. This encodes CASSRGSPVEEQYF.

V is TRBV7-2 and J is TRBJ2-7, with 7 bases aligning to TRBD1. The CDR3 spans 15 residues. Trimming took 5 bases from V and 6 from J; bases not matched to a gene: 13. Germline CDR1 reads SGHTA; CDR2 reads FQGNSA. CDR3 sequence (DNA): TGTGCCAGCAGCCGACGGGACAGCATAGGCTCCGAGCAGTACTTC. Encoded protein: CASSRRDSIGSEQYF.

This chain links TRBV15 with TRBJ2-3, with 7 bases matching TRBD1. This CDR3 has 19 amino acids. V lost 5 bases to trimming and J lost 3 bases; unmatched junction nucleotides: 20. Germline V gene data show CDR1 as LNHNV and CDR2 as YYDKDF (reference sequence). CDR3 sequence reads: CATSGARSIGTVRTDTQYF. The CDR3 region has the DNA TGTGCCACCAGCGGGGCCCGTTCGATCGGGACAGTACGAACAGATACGCAGTATTTT.

This clone has only one observation. The genes are TRBV9 and TRBJ1-4; 10 bases agree with TRBD1. With 3 bases clipped from V and 3 bases from J, the junction kept 8 bases outside the gene matches. This CDR3 has 17 residues. From germline, CDR1 is SGDLS and CDR2 YYNGEE. CDR3 in amino acids: CASSAKTGGLPNEKLFF. CDR3 DNA: TGTGCCAGCAGCGCCAAGACAGGGGGCCTACCTAATGAAAAACTGTTTTTT.

This clone was seen a few times. The V and J genes are TRBV5-1 and TRBJ1-2, with 9 bases that match TRBD1. CDR1 is SGHRS, CDR2 YFSETQ, per germline. V lost 4 bases and J lost 8; bases outside the gene matches: 12. The CDR3 length is 15 residues. The CDR3 sequence: CASSDLIQGAGGYTF. CDR3 DNA: TGCGCCAGCAGCGACCTAATACAGGGGGCTGGAGGCTACACCTTC.

The chain uses TRBV4-1 and TRBJ2-1; TRBD1 matches at 12 bases. This CDR3 is 18 amino acids long. J gave up 9 bases and V 0 bases, and 12 bases lay outside the gene matches. Germline CDR1 MGHRA, CDR2 YSYEKL. The CDR3 DNA follows: TGCGCCAGCAGCCAAGACGTGCGTAAGGGGACAGGGGGCTTTGAGCAGTTCTTC. This translates into CASSQDVRKGTGGFEQFF.

This chain joins TRBV28 and TRBJ1-3, with D unclear. The CDR3 runs 15 residues. CDR1 and CDR2 from the germline V gene are MDHEN and SYDVKM. Trimming took off 2 bases at V and 0 bases at J, with 8 bases between the two ends. The CDR3 reads CASSLPPFSGNTIYF. CDR3 DNA: TGTGCCAGCAGTTTACCCCCCTTCTCTGGAAACACCATATATTTT.

The rearrangement links TRBV28 to TRBJ1-2, with D possibly TRBD1 on 6 matching bases. The V end was cut by 5 bases, the J end by 8 bases, with 18 bases between. The CDR3 runs to 14 residues. Per the germline V gene, CDR1 is MDHEN and CDR2 is SYDVKM. For the CDR3, the DNA is TGTGCCAGCAGTCCCCCCGGACAGTCTCGGGGCTACACCTTC. This sequence encodes CASSPPGQSRGYTF.

The chain is built from TRBV7-2 and TRBJ2-1, with a tentative D call TRBD2 (6 bases). V was trimmed by 5 bases and J by 6 bases, leaving 11 bases between them. In germline, CDR1 is SGHTA, CDR2 FQGNSA. There are 13 residues in the CDR3. Written as DNA, the CDR3 is TGTGCCAGCAGCCCACGGGGGTTCAATGAGCAGTTCTTC. It specifies CASSPRGFNEQFF.

The chain has TRBV7-9 and TRBJ2-3, with 10 bases aligning to TRBD2. The J segment lost 1 base and the V segment lost 5 bases, leaving 6 bases of the junction unmatched. The CDR3 loop spans 16 amino acids. The germline V gene encodes CDR1 SEHNR and CDR2 FQNEAQ (reference sequence). The CDR3, as DNA: TGTGCCAGCAGCCCGAGCCTAGCGGGGGGCACAGATACGCAGTATTTT. This sequence encodes CASSPSLAGGTDTQYF. The full variable domain, with the rest looked up from reference TRBV7-9 and TRBJ2-3, is DTGVSQNPRHKITKRGQNVTFRCDPISEHNRLYWYRQTLGQGPEFLTYFQNEAQLEKSRLLSDRFSAERPKGSFSTLEIQRTEQGDSAMYLCASSPSLAGGTDTQYFGPGTRLTVL.

The chain links TRBV2 to TRBJ1-1; no definite D call. This CDR3 comprises 11 residues. V was trimmed by 10 bases and J by 1 base, leaving 7 bases between them. The germline V gene has CDR1 SNHLY and CDR2 FYNNEI. Here the CDR3 reads CANTGNTEAFF. CDR3 nucleotides: TGTGCCAACACGGGGAACACTGAAGCTTTCTTT.

This clone was seen only a few times. The chain joins TRBV11-1 to TRBJ2-5; D not resolved. The germline V gene encodes CDR1 SGHAT and CDR2 FQDESV (reference sequence). V shed 2 bases and J shed 3 bases, with 10 bases lying between them. This CDR3 region has 14 residues. Here the CDR3 DNA reads TGTGCCAGCAGCTTATATCCCTACGAAGAGACCCAGTACTTC. Translation: CASSLYPYEETQYF.

Regarding this clone: At one end the junction does not follow the germline gene, possibly because of a read error. The chain has TRBV5-1 and TRBJ2-7; D is unclear. CDR1 is SGHRS and CDR2 is YFSETQ in the germline V gene. This CDR3 contains 11 residues. The CDR3 reads CASRLDRKQYF. CDR3 in DNA: TGCGCCAGCAGATTGGATCGGAAGCAGTACTTC.

The V gene is TRBV10-3, the J gene TRBJ1-1, with a tentative D call TRBD1 (5 bases). Per germline, CDR1 ENHRY and CDR2 SYGVKD. Trimming took off 4 bases at V and 1 base at J, with 7 bases between the two ends. This CDR3 has 13 residues. The CDR3 loop reads CAISGGQNTEAFF. The CDR3 DNA sequence: TGTGCCATCAGTGGTGGACAGAACACTGAAGCTTTCTTT.